This T cell receptor (beta chain) was identified during a study of cytomegalovirus exposure and HLA in healthy donors. Study overall: Of more than 350 genotyped donors, more than 75% clustered with self-reported Caucasian donors.

Regarding this clone: Its specificity is not known.

Findings of the study overall: There were 150 to 200 TCR beta chains listed as cytomegalovirus-associated. In a later analysis, V- and J-gene trimming of beta chains associated with a DCLRE1C missense variant, replicated independently.

Primers: 60 Vbeta forward and 13 Jbeta reverse. In the study's own analysis: Per a later analysis, the number of unique TCR beta chains was approximately 80 million, of which some 9.9 million were shared. Repertoires were generated with immunoSEQ multiplex PCR, while TCRdb's copy carries only in-frame clones and drops some. V and J calls and clone size come straight from that table; D and trimming were deduced from the DNA. Here the sample spans around 160,000 clones, roughly 85% being singletons. The CDR3 covers 18 residues. The germline V gene encodes CDR1 MGHRA and CDR2 YSYEKL. V trimming: 2 bases; J trimming: 0 bases; junction bases outside the gene matches: 9.

Sequenced input: PBMCs. The V gene is TRBV4-1, the J gene TRBJ2-2; 7 bases agree with TRBD1. This sequence originates from a man aged 50-59 years in good health and CMV-seropositive. In DNA, the CDR3 is TGCGCCAGCAGCCAACCCTCGACAGGGCACCCGAACACCGGGGAGCTGTTTTTT. It yields the protein CASSQPSTGHPNTGELFF.